This entry features one T cell receptor beta chain sequence. The sample originates from a study of blood T cell repertoires in COVID-19. Study context: T cells, B-cell-depleted T cells, or PBMCs provided the cDNA or gDNA that served as material.

The participants were between about 18 and 90 years old and came from under 25 US areas. Assignment of participants to cohorts was predicated upon participant-reported clinical history. The CDR3 totals 16 residues. J lost 0 bases, V lost 0 bases, and 4 bases had no gene match. Germline CDR1 and CDR2: SGHNT and YYREEE (reference sequence). In the authors' methods: Counts of nucleated cells, estimated from reference gene primer amplification, were obtained. Some clones are missing from TCRdb's copy, which holds only in-frame ones; the method was immunoSEQ multiplex PCR. V and J calls and clone size are those listed in that table; D and trimming were worked out from the DNA. The sample lists a few hundred thousand clones, roughly 84% occurring once.

V and J are TRBV5-4 and TRBJ2-5; 8 nucleotides match TRBD2. The TCR originated in a woman aged 40 to 50 who had recovered from COVID-19. Sequences were obtained from PBMCs or T cells enriched from blood (not recorded which). CDR3 sequence reads: CASSLGLAGYQETQYF. The CDR3 DNA reads TGTGCCAGCAGCTTGGGGTTAGCGGGATACCAAGAGACCCAGTACTTC.